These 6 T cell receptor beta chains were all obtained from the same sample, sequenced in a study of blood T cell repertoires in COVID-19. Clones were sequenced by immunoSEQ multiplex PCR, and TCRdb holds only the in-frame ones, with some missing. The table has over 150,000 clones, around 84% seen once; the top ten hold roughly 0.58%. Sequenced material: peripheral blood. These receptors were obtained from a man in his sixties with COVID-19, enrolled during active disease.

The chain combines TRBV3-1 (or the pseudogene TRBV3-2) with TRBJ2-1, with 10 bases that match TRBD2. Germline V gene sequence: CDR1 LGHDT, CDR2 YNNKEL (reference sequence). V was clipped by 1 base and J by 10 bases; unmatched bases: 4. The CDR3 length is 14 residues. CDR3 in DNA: TGTGCCAGCAGCCAAGGAGCGGGAGGGCCCGAGCAGTTCTTC. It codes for CASSQGAGGPEQFF.

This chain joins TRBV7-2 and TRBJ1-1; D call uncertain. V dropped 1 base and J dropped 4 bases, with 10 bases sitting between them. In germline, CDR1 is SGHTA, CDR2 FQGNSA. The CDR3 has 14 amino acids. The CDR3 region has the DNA TGTGCCAGCAGCTTAGTCGGCGGGAGCACTGAAGCTTTCTTT. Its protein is CASSLVGGSTEAFF.

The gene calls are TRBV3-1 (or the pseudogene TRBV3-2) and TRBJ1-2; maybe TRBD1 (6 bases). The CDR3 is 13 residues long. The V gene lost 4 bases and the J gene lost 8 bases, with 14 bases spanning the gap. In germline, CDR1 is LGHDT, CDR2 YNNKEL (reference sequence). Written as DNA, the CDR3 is TGTGCCAGCAGCCTCGCGAGGGGGACAGGCTACACCTTC. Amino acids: CASSLARGTGYTF.

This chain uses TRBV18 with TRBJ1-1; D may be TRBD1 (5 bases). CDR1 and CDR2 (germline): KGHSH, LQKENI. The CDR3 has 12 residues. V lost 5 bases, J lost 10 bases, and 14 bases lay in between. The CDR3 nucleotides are TGTGCCAGCTCAGGACAAGATTGGGGAGCTTTCTTT. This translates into CASSGQDWGAFF.

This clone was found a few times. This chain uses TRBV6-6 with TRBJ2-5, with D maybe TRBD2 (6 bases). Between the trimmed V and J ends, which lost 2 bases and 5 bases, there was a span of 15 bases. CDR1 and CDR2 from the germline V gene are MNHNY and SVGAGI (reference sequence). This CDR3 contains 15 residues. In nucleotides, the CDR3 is TGTGCCAGCAGTTACGGAGGGCCAACCGGGGAGACCCAGTACTTC. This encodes CASSYGGPTGETQYF.

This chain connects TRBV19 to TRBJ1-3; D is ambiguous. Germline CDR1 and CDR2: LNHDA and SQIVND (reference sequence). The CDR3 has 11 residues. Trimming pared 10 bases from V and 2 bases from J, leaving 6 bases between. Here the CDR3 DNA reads TGTGCCACAGACACTGGAAACACCATATATTTT. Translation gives CATDTGNTIYF.